This TCR beta chain stems from a study of blood T cells in healthy people across ages. It was with a sample-barcoded 5' primer and a J-beta primer mix that a second PCR of roughly 6 to 12 cycles was run. TCRdb ran MiXCR on the 5' RACE reads and lists one entry per CDR3 protein. The data contain some 1,500,000 distinct CDR3 sequences, 35% to 45% of them seen just once; the ten biggest clones take up approximately 4.1%. The CDR3 extends over 16 amino acids. V trimming: 6 bases; J trimming: 6 bases; junction bases outside the gene matches: 9. Samples each yielded at least 5 micrograms of total RNA. The sequence was obtained from a woman aged 18-29 years in good health. This chain connects TRBV12-3 or TRBV12-4 to TRBJ2-3; 13 bases fit TRBD2. The source material was blood. In DNA, the CDR3 is TGTGCCAGCAGCCGTTCCGGGACTAGCGGGGCGGATACGCAGTATTTT. It specifies CASSRSGTSGADTQYF.